The subject of this entry is one TCR beta chain. Cohorts were determined from participant-reported clinical history. Symptom resolution, clearance, or two negative PCRs marked donors in Cohort 3 as recovered. These data belong to a study of blood T cell repertoires in COVID-19. For the study at large: PBMCs, B-cell-depleted T cells, or T cells provided the cDNA or gDNA that made up the material.

In the source study's methods: From reference gene primer amplification, estimates of nucleated cell counts were derived. TCRdb keeps only in-frame clones here, not all; method: immunoSEQ multiplex PCR. V and J calls and clone size come straight from that table; D and trimming were deduced from the DNA. The sample shows around 300,000 clones, roughly 86% of them seen only once. The CDR3 loop spans 15 amino acids. The V end was cut by 3 bases, the J end by 0 bases, with 10 bases between. Germline CDR1 reads SGHAT; CDR2 reads FQNNGV. Input material: PBMCs or T cells enriched from blood (not recorded which). This chain joins TRBV11-2 and TRBJ2-3; tentative D call: TRBD1 (5 bases). This clonotype was sampled from a woman in her twenties or thirties who had recovered from COVID-19. In DNA, the CDR3 is TGTGCCAGCAGCTTTTTCAGGGCTAGCACAGATACGCAGTATTTT. It translates to CASSFFRASTDTQYF.